The T cell receptor (beta chain) described here comes from a study of regulatory T cells in long-lasting Graves disease. CDR3 length equals 17 residues. V was shortened by 4 bases and J by 3 bases, with 21 bases between the two germline ends. Germline V gene sequence: CDR1 SGDLS, CDR2 YYNGEE. Arm-PCR of CDR3 regions and iRepertoire HTBI primers were the basis on which TCR beta libraries were built. Via MiXCR, TCRdb re-called the multiplex PCR reads, giving one row per CDR3 protein. This table has 400,000 to 650,000 distinct CDR3 sequences, 16% appearing once. Sample time point: newly diagnosed GD, antithyroid drugs for less than 3 months. RNA extracted from PBMCs served as the sequencing template. These data also featured in a second study, about T cells in Graves' hyperthyroidism and ophthalmopathy. As that study records: Criteria for exclusion of patients were uncontrolled infection, other autoimmune disease, pregnancy or lactation.

This specimen was peripheral blood mononuclear cells (PBMCs), taken at new diagnosis, from a patient treated with antithyroid drugs. The TCR sequence derives from a woman aged 35-60 years with Graves disease. The chain combines TRBV9 with TRBJ2-3, with D tentatively TRBD1 or TRBD2 (5 bases each). The CDR3 bases are TGTGCCAGCAGCCAGGTGGGGGACCCATCTCGGACAGATACGCAGTATTTT. As protein: CASSQVGDPSRTDTQYF.